These 2 T cell receptor beta chains came from one sample sequenced in a study of blood T cell repertoires in COVID-19. Using immunoSEQ multiplex PCR, the repertoire was profiled, and TCRdb retains in-frame clones only, with some absent. In the table there are about 280,000 clones, 85% to 90% of which are singletons. Sequencing was carried out using PBMCs or T cells enriched from blood (not recorded which). The receptor source for this set is a woman younger than 30 with acute COVID-19.

The chain recombines TRBV30 with TRBJ2-2; TRBD2 aligns across 11 bases. V dropped 1 base and J dropped 5; count of bases not matched to a gene: 3. Germline V lookup: CDR1 GTSNPN, CDR2 SVGIG (reference sequence). This CDR3 has 15 residues. CDR3 sequence: CAWSELAGVTGELFF. The CDR3 DNA follows: TGTGCCTGGAGTGAACTAGCGGGAGTAACCGGGGAGCTGTTTTTT.

The CDR3 DNA sequence: TGCGCCAGCACAATTAGCGGATACGAGCAGTACTTC. As protein: CASTISGYEQYF. The V call is TRBV10-1, the J call TRBJ2-7; D might be TRBD2 (6 bases). Trimming cost V 7 bases and J 4 bases, with 11 bases left between them. The CDR3 loop spans 12 amino acids. CDR1 and CDR2 (germline): WNHNN, SYGVQD (reference sequence).